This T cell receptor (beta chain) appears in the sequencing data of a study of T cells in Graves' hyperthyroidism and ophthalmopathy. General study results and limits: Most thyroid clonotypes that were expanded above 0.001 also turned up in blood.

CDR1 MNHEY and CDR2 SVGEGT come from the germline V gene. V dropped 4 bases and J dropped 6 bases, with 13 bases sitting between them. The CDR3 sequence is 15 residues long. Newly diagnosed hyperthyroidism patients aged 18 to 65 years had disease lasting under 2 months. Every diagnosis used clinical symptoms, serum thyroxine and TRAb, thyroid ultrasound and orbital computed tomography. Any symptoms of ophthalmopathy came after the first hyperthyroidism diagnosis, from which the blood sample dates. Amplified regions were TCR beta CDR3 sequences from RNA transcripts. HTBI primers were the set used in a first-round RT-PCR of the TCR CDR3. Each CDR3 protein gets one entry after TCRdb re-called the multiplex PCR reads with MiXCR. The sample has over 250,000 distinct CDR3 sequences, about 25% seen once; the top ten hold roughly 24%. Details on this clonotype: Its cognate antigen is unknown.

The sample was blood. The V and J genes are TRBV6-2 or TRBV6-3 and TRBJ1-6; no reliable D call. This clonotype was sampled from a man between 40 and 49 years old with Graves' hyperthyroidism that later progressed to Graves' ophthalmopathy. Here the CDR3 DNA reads TGTGCCAGCAGTTTTTTAGACGGAACTAATTCACCCCTCCACTTT. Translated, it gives CASSFLDGTNSPLHF.